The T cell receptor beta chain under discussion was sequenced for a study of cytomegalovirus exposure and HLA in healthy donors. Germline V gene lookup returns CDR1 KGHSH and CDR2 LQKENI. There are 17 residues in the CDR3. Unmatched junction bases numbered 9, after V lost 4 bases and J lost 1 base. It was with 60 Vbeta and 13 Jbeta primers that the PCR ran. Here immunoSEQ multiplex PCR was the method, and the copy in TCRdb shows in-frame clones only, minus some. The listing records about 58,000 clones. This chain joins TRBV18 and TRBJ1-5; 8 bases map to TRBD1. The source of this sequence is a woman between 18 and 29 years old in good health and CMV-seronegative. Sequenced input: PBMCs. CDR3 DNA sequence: TGTGCCAGCTCACTTCTCGGACAGGGCGGAAGCAATCAGCCCCAGCATTTT. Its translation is CASSLLGQGGSNQPQHF.